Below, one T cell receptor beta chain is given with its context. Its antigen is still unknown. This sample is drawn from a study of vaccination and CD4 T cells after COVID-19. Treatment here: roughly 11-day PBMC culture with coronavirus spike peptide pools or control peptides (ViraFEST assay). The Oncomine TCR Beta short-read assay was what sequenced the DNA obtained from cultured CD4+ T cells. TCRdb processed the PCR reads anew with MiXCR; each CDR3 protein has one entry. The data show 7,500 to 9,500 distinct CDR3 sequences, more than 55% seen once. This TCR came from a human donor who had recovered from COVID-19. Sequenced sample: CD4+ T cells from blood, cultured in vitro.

The DNA for the CDR3 is TGTGCCAGTAGTGGACAGACGGGACAGCCCCAGCATTTT. Protein sequence: CASSGQTGQPQHF. This chain joins TRBV19 and TRBJ1-5; perhaps TRBD1 as D (6 bases). Trimming removed 5 bases from V and 7 bases from J, with 12 bases in between. From germline, CDR1 is LNHDA and CDR2 SQIVND (reference sequence). The CDR3 length is 13 residues.